One sample yielded the 6 T cell receptor beta chains listed below, sequenced in a study of blood T cell repertoires in COVID-19. The method was immunoSEQ multiplex PCR; TCRdb's version includes in-frame clones alone and lacks a portion of them. Among approximately 4,900 clones listed, roughly 90% were seen once. Sequenced: peripheral blood. The receptors were sampled from a human donor in a cohort sampled during active COVID-19.

This clone was recorded only once. This chain joins TRBV19 and TRBJ1-1; TRBD1 matches 9 bases. Germline V gene sequence: CDR1 LNHDA, CDR2 SQIVND (reference sequence). Unmatched junction bases numbered 2, after V lost 2 bases and J lost 4 bases. CDR3 length: 14 amino acids. The CDR3 loop is CASSITGGGTEAFF. The CDR3 DNA follows: TGTGCCAGTAGTATAACAGGGGGCGGCACTGAAGCTTTCTTT. Drawing the rest from reference TRBV19 and TRBJ1-1, the complete variable domain is DGGITQSPKYLFRKEGQNVTLSCEQNLNHDAMYWYRQDPGQGLRLIYYSQIVNDFQKGDIAEGYSVSREKKESFPLTVTSAQKNPTAFYLCASSITGGGTEAFFGQGTRLTVV.

The chain combines TRBV6-6 with TRBJ2-2; a possible D gene is TRBD1 (6 bases). Germline V gene data show CDR1 as MNHNY and CDR2 as SVGAGI (reference sequence). The CDR3 has 15 residues. V lost 6 bases and J lost 0, with 11 bases in between. The CDR3 spells CASRSGTTNTGELFF. CDR3 in DNA: TGTGCCAGCAGATCCGGGACAACGAACACCGGGGAGCTGTTTTTT.

This clone was counted between two and nine times. The J gene is TRBJ1-1, the V gene TRBV7-2; possible D gene TRBD1, 6 bases. CDR3 length: 13 residues. The V end lost 5 bases, the J end lost 1 base, and 8 bases lay between the germline ends. In germline, CDR1 is SGHTA, CDR2 FQGNSA. Here the CDR3 DNA reads TGTGCCAGCAGCCGACAGGCGAACACTGAAGCTTTCTTT. It codes for CASSRQANTEAFF.

In DNA form, the CDR3 reads TGTGCCACCAGCAGAGTAGGGGGCAATCAGCCCCAGCATTTT. Residues: CATSRVGGNQPQHF. The chain has TRBV15 and TRBJ1-5; D is possibly TRBD1 (5 bases). The CDR3 covers 14 residues. Germline V CDR1 and CDR2: LNHNV, YYDKDF (reference sequence). V was cut by 1 base and J by 2 bases, with 6 bases left in between. Looking up the rest from reference TRBV15 and TRBJ1-5 gives the full variable domain: DAMVIQNPRYQVTQFGKPVTLSCSQTLNHNVMYWYQQKSSQAPKLLFHYYDKDFNNEADTPDNFQSRRPNTSFCFLDIRSPGLGDTAMYLCATSRVGGNQPQHFGDGTRLSIL.

V is TRBV7-9 and J is TRBJ2-2; the D gene is possibly TRBD1 (5 bases). CDR1 and CDR2 from the germline V gene are SEHNR and FQNEAQ (reference sequence). The CDR3 totals 16 residues. V lost 1 base, J lost 2 bases, and 11 bases lay in between. The CDR3: CASSLGGGPNTGELFF. Written as DNA, the CDR3 is TGTGCCAGCAGCTTAGGGGGCGGACCTAACACCGGGGAGCTGTTTTTT.

The rearrangement joins TRBV6-2 or TRBV6-3 to TRBJ2-2; 12 bases fit TRBD2. The germline gives CDR1 MNHEY, CDR2 SVGEGT. The length of the CDR3 is 19 residues. The trim removed 5 bases at V and 5 bases at J, leaving 15 bases unmatched. The DNA for the CDR3 is TGTGCCAGCAGTCGCCGACTAGCGGGGGCACGGAGGGGAACCGGGGAGCTGTTTTTT. Translating it yields CASSRRLAGARRGTGELFF.